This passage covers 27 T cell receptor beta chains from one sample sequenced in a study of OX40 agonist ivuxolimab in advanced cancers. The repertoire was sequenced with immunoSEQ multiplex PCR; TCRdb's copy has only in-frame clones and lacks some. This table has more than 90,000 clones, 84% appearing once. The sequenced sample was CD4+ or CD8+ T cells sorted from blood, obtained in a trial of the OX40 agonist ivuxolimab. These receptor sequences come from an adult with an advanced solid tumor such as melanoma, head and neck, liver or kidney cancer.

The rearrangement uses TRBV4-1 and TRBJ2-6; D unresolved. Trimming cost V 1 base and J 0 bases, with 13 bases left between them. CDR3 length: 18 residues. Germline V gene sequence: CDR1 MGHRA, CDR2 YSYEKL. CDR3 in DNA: TGCGCCAGCAGCCAAGTGAATTTAGTAAGCTCTGGGGCCAACGTCCTGACTTTC. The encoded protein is CASSQVNLVSSGANVLTF.

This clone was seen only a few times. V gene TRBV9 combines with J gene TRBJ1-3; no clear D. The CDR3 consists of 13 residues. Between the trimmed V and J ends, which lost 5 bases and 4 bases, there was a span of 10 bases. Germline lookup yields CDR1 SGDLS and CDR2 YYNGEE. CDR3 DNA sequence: TGTGCCAGCAGTCACGCCCCAGGAAACACCATATATTTT. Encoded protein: CASSHAPGNTIYF.

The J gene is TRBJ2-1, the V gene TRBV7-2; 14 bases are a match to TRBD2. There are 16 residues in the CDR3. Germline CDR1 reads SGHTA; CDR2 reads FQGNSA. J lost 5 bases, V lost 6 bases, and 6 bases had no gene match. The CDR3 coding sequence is TGTGCCAGCAGAAAGACTAGCGGGGGGGCCCACAATGAGCAGTTCTTC. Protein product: CASRKTSGGAHNEQFF.

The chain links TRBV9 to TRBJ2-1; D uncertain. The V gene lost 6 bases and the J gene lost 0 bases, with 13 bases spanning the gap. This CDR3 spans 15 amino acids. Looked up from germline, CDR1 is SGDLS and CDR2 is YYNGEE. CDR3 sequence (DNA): TGTGCCAGCACCATGGCGGATAGCTCCTACAATGAGCAGTTCTTC. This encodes CASTMADSSYNEQFF.

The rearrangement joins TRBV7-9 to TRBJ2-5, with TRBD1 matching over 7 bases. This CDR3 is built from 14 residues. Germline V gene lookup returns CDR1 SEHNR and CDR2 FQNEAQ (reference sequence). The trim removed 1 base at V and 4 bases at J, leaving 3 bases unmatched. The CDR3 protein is CASSLGGGGETQYF. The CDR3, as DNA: TGTGCCAGCAGCTTAGGAGGGGGCGGAGAGACCCAGTACTTC.

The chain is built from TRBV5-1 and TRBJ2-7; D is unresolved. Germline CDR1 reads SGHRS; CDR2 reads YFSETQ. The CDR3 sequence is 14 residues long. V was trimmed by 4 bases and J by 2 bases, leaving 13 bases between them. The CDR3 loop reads CASSHETGAYEQYF. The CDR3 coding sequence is TGCGCCAGCAGCCACGAAACCGGTGCCTACGAGCAGTACTTC.

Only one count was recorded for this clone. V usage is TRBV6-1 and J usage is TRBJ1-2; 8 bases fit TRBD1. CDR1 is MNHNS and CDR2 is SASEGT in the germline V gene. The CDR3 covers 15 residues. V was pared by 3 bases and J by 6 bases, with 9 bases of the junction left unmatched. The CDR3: CASSEKRGQADGYTF. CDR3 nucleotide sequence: TGTGCCAGCAGTGAGAAACGGGGACAGGCGGATGGCTACACCTTC.

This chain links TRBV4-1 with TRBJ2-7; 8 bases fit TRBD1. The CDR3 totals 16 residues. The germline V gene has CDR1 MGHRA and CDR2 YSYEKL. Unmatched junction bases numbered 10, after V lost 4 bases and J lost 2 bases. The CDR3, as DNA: TGCGCCAGCAGCCTTCCTCCGGGACAGGTACCCTACGAGCAGTACTTC. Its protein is CASSLPPGQVPYEQYF.

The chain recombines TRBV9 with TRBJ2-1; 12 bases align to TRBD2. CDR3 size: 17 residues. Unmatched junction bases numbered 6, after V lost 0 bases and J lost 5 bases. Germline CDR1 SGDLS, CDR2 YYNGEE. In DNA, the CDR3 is TGTGCCAGCAGCGTAGAGGCTAGCGGGGGGGTTCACAATGAGCAGTTCTTC. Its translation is CASSVEASGGVHNEQFF.

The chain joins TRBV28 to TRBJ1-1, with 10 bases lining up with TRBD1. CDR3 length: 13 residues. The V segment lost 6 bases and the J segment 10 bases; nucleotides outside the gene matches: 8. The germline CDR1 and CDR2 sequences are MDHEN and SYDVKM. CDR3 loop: CASSPGQGRAAFF. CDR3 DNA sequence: TGTGCCAGCAGCCCGGGACAGGGGAGGGCAGCTTTCTTT. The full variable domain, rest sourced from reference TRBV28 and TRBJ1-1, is DVKVTQSSRYLVKRTGEKVFLECVQDMDHENMFWYRQDPGLGLRLIYFSYDVKMKEKGDIPEGYSVSREKKERFSLILESASTNQTSMYLCASSPGQGRAAFFGQGTRLTVV.

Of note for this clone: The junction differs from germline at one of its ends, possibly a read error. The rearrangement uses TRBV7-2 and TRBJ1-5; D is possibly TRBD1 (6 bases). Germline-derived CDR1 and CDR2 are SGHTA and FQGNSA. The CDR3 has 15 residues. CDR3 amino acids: CASSQEHRAHQPQHF. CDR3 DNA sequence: TGCGCCAGCAGCCAGGAACACAGGGCTCATCAGCCCCAGCATTTT. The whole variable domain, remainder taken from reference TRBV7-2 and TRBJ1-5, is GAGVSQSPSNKVTEKGKDVELRCDPISGHTALYWYRQSLGQGLEFLIYFQGNSAPDKSGLPSDRFSAERTGGSVSTLTIQRTQQEDSAVYLCASSQEHRAHQPQHFGDGTRLSIL.

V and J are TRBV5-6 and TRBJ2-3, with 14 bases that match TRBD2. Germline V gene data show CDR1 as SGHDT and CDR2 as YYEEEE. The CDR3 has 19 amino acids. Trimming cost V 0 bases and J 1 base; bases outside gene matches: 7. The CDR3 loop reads CASSLERTSGGRGTDTQYF. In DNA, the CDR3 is TGTGCCAGCAGCTTGGAAAGGACTAGCGGGGGGAGGGGCACAGATACGCAGTATTTT. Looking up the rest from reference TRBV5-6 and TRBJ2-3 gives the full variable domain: DAGVTQSPTHLIKTRGQQVTLRCSPKSGHDTVSWYQQALGQGPQFIFQYYEEEERQRGNFPDRFSGHQFPNYSSELNVNALLLGDSALYLCASSLERTSGGRGTDTQYFGPGTRLTVL.

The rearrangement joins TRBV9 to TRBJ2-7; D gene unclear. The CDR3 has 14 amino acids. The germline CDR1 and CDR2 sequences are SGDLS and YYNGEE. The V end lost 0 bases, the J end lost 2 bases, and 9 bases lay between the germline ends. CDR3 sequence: CASSVVPGTYEQYF. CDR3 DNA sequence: TGTGCCAGCAGCGTAGTCCCGGGTACCTACGAGCAGTACTTC. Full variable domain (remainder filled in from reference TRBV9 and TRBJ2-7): DSGVTQTPKHLITATGQRVTLRCSPRSGDLSVYWYQQSLDQGLQFLIQYYNGEERAKGNILERFSAQQFPDLHSELNLSSLELGDSALYFCASSVVPGTYEQYFGPGTRLTVT.

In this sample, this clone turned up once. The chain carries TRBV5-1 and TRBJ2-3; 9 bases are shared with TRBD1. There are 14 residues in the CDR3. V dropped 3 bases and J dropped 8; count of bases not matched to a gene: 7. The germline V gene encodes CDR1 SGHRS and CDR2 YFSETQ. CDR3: CASSSRDRDITQYF. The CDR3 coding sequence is TGCGCCAGCAGCTCCCGGGACAGGGACATTACGCAGTATTTT.

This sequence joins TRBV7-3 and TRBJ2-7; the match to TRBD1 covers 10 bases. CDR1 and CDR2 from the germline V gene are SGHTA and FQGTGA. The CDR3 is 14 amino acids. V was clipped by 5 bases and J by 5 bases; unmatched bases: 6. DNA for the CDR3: TGTGCCAGCAGCCCGACAGGGGGCCGGAACGAGCAGTACTTC. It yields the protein CASSPTGGRNEQYF. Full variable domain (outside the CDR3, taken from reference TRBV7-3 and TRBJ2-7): GAGVSQTPSNKVTEKGKYVELRCDPISGHTALYWYRQSLGQGPEFLIYFQGTGAADDSGLPNDRFFAVRPEGSVSTLKIQRTERGDSAVYLCASSPTGGRNEQYFGPGTRLTVT.

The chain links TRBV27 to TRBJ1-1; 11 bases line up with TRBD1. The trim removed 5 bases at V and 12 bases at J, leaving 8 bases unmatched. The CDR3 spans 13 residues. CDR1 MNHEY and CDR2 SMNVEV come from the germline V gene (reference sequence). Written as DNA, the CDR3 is TGTGCCAGCAGTCCATGGACAGGGGGCCCCCCTTTCTTT. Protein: CASSPWTGGPPFF.

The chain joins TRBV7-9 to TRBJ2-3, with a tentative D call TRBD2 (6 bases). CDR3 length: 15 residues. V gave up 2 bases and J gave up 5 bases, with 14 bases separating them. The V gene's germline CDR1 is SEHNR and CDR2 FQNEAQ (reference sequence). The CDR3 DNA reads TGTGCCAGCAGCTTAAAGCGGGCAGGGCAAGATACGCAGTATTTT. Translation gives CASSLKRAGQDTQYF.

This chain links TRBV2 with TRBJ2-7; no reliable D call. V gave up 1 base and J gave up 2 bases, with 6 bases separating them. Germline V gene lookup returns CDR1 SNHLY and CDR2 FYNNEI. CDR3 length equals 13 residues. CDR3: CASSEGLPYEQYF. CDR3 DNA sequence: TGTGCCAGCAGTGAAGGTCTGCCCTACGAGCAGTACTTC.

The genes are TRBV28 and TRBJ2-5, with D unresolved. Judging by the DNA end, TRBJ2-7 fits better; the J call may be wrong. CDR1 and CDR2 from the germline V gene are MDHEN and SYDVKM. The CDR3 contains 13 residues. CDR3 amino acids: CASSLDKTYEQYF. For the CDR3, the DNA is TGTGCCAGCAGTCTCGACAAGACCTACGAGCAGTACTTC.

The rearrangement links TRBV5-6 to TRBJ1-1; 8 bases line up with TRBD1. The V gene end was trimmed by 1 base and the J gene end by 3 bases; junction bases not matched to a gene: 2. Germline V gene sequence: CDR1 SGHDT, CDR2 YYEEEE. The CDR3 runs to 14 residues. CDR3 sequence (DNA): TGTGCCAGCAGCTTGACAGGGGGGTACACTGAAGCTTTCTTT. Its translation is CASSLTGGYTEAFF.

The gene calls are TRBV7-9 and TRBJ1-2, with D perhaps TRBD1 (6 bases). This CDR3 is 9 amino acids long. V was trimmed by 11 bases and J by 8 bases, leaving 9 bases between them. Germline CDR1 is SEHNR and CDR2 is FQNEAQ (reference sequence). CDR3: CAGGGGYTF. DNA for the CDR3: TGTGCCGGCGGGGGCGGCTACACCTTC.

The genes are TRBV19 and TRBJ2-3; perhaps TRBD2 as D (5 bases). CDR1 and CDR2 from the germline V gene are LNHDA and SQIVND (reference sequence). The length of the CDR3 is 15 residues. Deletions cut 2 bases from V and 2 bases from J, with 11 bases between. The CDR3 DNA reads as TGTGCCAGTAGTATACGGCCGGGATACACAGATACGCAGTATTTT. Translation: CASSIRPGYTDTQYF.

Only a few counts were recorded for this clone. The CDR3 loop reads CASSPAGEGLSYEQYF. The CDR3 nucleotides are TGCGCCAGCAGCCCAGCTGGGGAGGGGCTCTCCTACGAGCAGTACTTC. The chain is built from TRBV4-1 and TRBJ2-7; 7 bases map to TRBD2. V lost 4 bases to trimming and J lost 0 bases; unmatched junction nucleotides: 9. The V gene's germline CDR1 is MGHRA and CDR2 YSYEKL. The CDR3 has 16 amino acids.

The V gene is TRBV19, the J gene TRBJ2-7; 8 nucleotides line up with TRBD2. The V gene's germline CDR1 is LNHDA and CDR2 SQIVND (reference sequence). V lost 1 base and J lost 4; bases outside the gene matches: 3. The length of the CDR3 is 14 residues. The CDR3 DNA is TGTGCCAGTAGTATAGCCGGGGGGGCTTACGAGCAGTACTTC. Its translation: CASSIAGGAYEQYF.

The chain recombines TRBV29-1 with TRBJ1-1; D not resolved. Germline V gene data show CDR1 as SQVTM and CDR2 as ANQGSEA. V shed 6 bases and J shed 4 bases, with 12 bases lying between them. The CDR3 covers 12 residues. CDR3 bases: TGCAGCGTCCGCAATTCGGGCACTGAAGCTTTCTTT. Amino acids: CSVRNSGTEAFF.

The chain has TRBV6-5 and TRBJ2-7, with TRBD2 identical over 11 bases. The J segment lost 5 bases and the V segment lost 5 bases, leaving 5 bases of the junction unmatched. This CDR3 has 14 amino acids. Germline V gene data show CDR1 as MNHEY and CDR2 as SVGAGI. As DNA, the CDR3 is TGTGCCAGCAGTGCTAGCGGGAGGAACCACGAGCAGTACTTC. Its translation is CASSASGRNHEQYF.

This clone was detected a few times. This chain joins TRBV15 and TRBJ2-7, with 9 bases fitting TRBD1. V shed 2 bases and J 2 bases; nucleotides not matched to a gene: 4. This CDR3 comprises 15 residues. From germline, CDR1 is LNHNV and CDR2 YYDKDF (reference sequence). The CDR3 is CATSRQGTGPYEQYF. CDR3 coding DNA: TGTGCCACCAGCAGACAAGGGACAGGGCCCTACGAGCAGTACTTC.